This passage covers 17 T cell receptor beta chains from one sample sequenced in a study of T cells in Graves' hyperthyroidism and ophthalmopathy. Amplification of TCR beta CDR3 regions used RNA as the template. During a first-round RT-PCR of the TCR CDR3, the HTBI primer set was used. Each CDR3 protein gets one entry after TCRdb re-called the multiplex PCR reads with MiXCR. The data show about 770,000 distinct CDR3 sequences, about 19% seen once. The specimen sequenced was blood. The receptors were gathered from a woman between 50 and 59 years old with Graves' hyperthyroidism that later progressed to Graves' ophthalmopathy.

The rearrangement uses TRBV4-1 and TRBJ1-1; weak D call: TRBD1 (6 bases). The germline V gene has CDR1 MGHRA and CDR2 YSYEKL. The CDR3 covers 14 residues. Trimming took 1 base from V and 1 from J, leaving 7 bases between them. The CDR3 loop reads CASSQGTENTEAFF. Here the CDR3 DNA reads TGCGCCAGCAGCCAAGGGACAGAGAACACTGAAGCTTTCTTT.

This clonotype was detected many times. The chain combines TRBV7-2 with TRBJ1-1; D might be TRBD1 (6 bases). V shed 5 bases and J shed 0 bases, with 13 bases lying between them. Germline V gene sequence: CDR1 SGHTA, CDR2 FQGNSA. The CDR3 is 15 residues long. The CDR3 coding sequence is TGTGCCAGCAGCCCTCGAGGGGGGATGAACACTGAAGCTTTCTTT. As protein: CASSPRGGMNTEAFF.

The rearrangement joins TRBV6-1 to TRBJ1-2, with 7 bases that match TRBD1. V lost 7 bases and J lost 3; bases outside the gene matches: 8. CDR1 MNHNS and CDR2 SASEGT come from the germline V gene. The CDR3 is made up of 14 amino acids. In nucleotides, the CDR3 is TGTGCCAGCACCCGGGACAGTAACTACTATGGCTACACCTTC. Protein: CASTRDSNYYGYTF.

In this sample, this clonotype turned up many times. V and J are TRBV12-3 or TRBV12-4 and TRBJ2-5, with a tentative D call TRBD2 (6 bases). The CDR3 is 17 residues long. The V gene lost 3 bases and the J gene lost 2 bases, with 19 bases spanning the gap. This CDR3 is CASSFGPGLKIQETQYF. The CDR3 DNA follows: TGTGCCAGCAGTTTCGGACCGGGACTGAAGATACAAGAGACCCAGTACTTC.

This clonotype has at least ten counts. This chain connects TRBV3-1 to TRBJ1-1, with TRBD1 as a possible D gene (6 bases). Per the germline V gene, CDR1 is LGHDT and CDR2 is YNNKEL (reference sequence). CDR3 length equals 14 residues. Between the trimmed V and J ends, which lost 5 bases and 4 bases, there was a span of 14 bases. The CDR3, as DNA: TGTGCCAGCAGCGTACGCCAGGGGTTCACTGAAGCTTTCTTT. It codes for CASSVRQGFTEAFF.

This clonotype was counted many times. V gene TRBV11-1 combines with J gene TRBJ2-1; 11 bases match TRBD1. Germline loops: CDR1 SGHAT, CDR2 FQDESV (reference sequence). There are 15 residues in the CDR3. The junction had 6 bases not matched to a gene; V was cut back by 5 bases and J by 6 bases. The CDR3 reads CASSMDRGHANEQFF. The CDR3 nucleotides read TGTGCCAGCAGCATGGACAGGGGGCATGCCAATGAGCAGTTCTTC. Drawing the rest from reference TRBV11-1 and TRBJ2-1, the complete variable domain is EAEVAQSPRYKITEKSQAVAFWCDPISGHATLYWYRQILGQGPELLVQFQDESVVDDSQLPKDRFSAERLKGVDSTLKIQPAELGDSAMYLCASSMDRGHANEQFFGPGTRLTVL.

Ten or more counts support this clonotype. The chain uses TRBV5-1 and TRBJ2-1; the D is unclear. This CDR3 spans 15 amino acids. Germline CDR1 SGHRS, CDR2 YFSETQ. Trimming took 0 bases from V and 4 from J, leaving 11 bases between them. The chain's CDR3 is CASSLVSEGYNEQFF. CDR3 sequence (DNA): TGCGCCAGCAGCTTGGTGTCAGAAGGGTACAATGAGCAGTTCTTC.

V and J are TRBV19 and TRBJ1-2; no clear D gene. This CDR3 region has 13 residues. CDR1 and CDR2 (germline): LNHDA, SQIVND (reference sequence). Between the trimmed V and J ends, which lost 5 bases and 4 bases, there was a span of 11 bases. The CDR3 nucleotides are TGTGCCAGTAGTCCGAAGTTTGGCTATGGCTACACCTTC. As protein: CASSPKFGYGYTF.

This clonotype was recorded at least ten times. The V gene is TRBV5-1, the J gene TRBJ1-2, with TRBD1 matching 8 bases. The germline V gene has CDR1 SGHRS and CDR2 YFSETQ. J gave up 8 bases and V 2 bases, and 5 bases lay outside the gene matches. The CDR3 is made up of 13 amino acids. CDR3 residues: CASSFQGAEGYTF. The CDR3 DNA follows: TGCGCCAGCAGCTTCCAGGGGGCGGAAGGCTACACCTTC.

V gene TRBV19 combines with J gene TRBJ2-4; D gene ambiguous. Trimming took 3 bases from V and 1 from J, leaving 10 bases between them. This CDR3 has 15 residues. Germline values: CDR1 LNHDA, CDR2 SQIVND (reference sequence). The CDR3 protein is CASSMGGSAKNIQYF. CDR3 in DNA: TGTGCCAGTAGTATGGGTGGCAGCGCCAAAAACATTCAGTACTTC.

The J gene is TRBJ1-2, the V gene TRBV7-2, with D perhaps TRBD1 (5 bases). Germline lookup yields CDR1 SGHTA and CDR2 FQGNSA. The CDR3 spans 13 residues. Trimming took off 4 bases at V and 7 bases at J, with 13 bases between the two ends. The CDR3 DNA sequence: TGTGCCAGCAGCTCGGGGGATTGGGGTGGCTACACCTTC. Protein sequence: CASSSGDWGGYTF.

The chain uses TRBV11-2 and TRBJ2-3, with TRBD2 identical over 11 bases. CDR1 is SGHAT and CDR2 is FQNNGV in the germline V gene. The CDR3 totals 16 residues. The V segment lost 1 base and the J segment 9 bases; nucleotides outside the gene matches: 9. The CDR3 DNA reads TGTGCCAGCAGCTTAGCGGGTAGCGGGGGGGAGTTAACGCAGTATTTT. Protein product: CASSLAGSGGELTQYF.

There are many counts of this clonotype. This chain links TRBV12-3 or TRBV12-4 with TRBJ2-2; D perhaps matches TRBD1 (5 bases). This CDR3 has 15 amino acids. V dropped 5 bases and J dropped 0 bases, with 10 bases sitting between them. Here the CDR3 DNA reads TGTGCCAGCAGTATCGGACATCCGAACACCGGGGAGCTGTTTTTT. It codes for CASSIGHPNTGELFF.

The V and J genes are TRBV20-1 and TRBJ2-1; D unresolved. In germline, CDR1 is DFQATT, CDR2 SNEGSKA (reference sequence). This CDR3 contains 14 residues. The ends were cut back, 5 bases at V and 4 bases at J, with 15 bases in the middle. For the CDR3, the DNA is TGCAGTGCTGGAACCGGAGAAGGGTACAATGAGCAGTTCTTC. Protein sequence: CSAGTGEGYNEQFF.

This CDR3 is CASSYRLAGGDEQYF. For the CDR3, the DNA is TGTGCCAGCAGCTACAGACTAGCGGGGGGAGACGAGCAGTACTTC. The V and J genes are TRBV7-9 and TRBJ2-7, with 13 bases matching TRBD2. The CDR3 runs 15 residues. In germline, CDR1 is SEHNR, CDR2 FQNEAQ (reference sequence). Germline trimming cut 4 bases from V and 5 bases from J; bases unmatched to any gene: 5. Filled out from reference TRBV7-9 and TRBJ2-7, the complete variable domain reads DTGVSQNPRHKITKRGQNVTFRCDPISEHNRLYWYRQTLGQGPEFLTYFQNEAQLEKSRLLSDRFSAERPKGSFSTLEIQRTEQGDSAMYLCASSYRLAGGDEQYFGPGTRLTVT.

This clonotype showed up just a few times. As DNA, the CDR3 is TGCAGCGTCCCGGGCCACGGGGGGTCTCAAGAGACCCAGTACTTC. It encodes CSVPGHGGSQETQYF. The gene calls are TRBV29-1 and TRBJ2-5; 7 bases are shared with TRBD2. CDR3 length equals 15 residues. From germline, CDR1 is SQVTM and CDR2 ANQGSEA. V gave up 6 bases and J gave up 2 bases; unmatched junction bases: 12.

This clonotype was observed many times. V usage is TRBV11-2 and J usage is TRBJ2-3; 8 bases are shared with TRBD2. The V segment lost 7 bases and the J segment 7 bases; nucleotides outside the gene matches: 13. CDR3 length: 15 amino acids. Per germline, CDR1 SGHAT and CDR2 FQNNGV. The CDR3 spells CASNHLSGGLNTQYF. In DNA form, the CDR3 reads TGTGCCAGCAACCATTTATCGGGGGGGCTCAATACGCAGTATTTT.